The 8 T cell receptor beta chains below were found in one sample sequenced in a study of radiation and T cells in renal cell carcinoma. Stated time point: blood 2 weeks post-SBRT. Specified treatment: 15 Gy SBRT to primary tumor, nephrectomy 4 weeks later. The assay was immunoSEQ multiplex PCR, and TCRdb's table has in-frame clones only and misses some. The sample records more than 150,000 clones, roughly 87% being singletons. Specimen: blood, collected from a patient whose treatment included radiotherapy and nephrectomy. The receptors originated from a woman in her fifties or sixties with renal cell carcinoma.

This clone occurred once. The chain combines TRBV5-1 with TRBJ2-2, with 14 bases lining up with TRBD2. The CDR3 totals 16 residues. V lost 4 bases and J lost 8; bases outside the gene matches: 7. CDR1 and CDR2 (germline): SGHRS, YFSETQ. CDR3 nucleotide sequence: TGCGCCAGCAGCCCCAGACTAGCGGGGGGGCAAGGGGAGCTGTTTTTT. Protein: CASSPRLAGGQGELFF.

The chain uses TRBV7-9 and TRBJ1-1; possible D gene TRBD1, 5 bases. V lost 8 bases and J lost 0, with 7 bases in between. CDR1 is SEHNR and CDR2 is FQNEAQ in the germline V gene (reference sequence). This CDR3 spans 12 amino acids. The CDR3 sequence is CASGALNTEAFF. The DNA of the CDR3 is TGTGCCAGCGGGGCTTTGAACACTGAAGCTTTCTTT. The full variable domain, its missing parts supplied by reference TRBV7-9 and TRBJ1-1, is DTGVSQNPRHKITKRGQNVTFRCDPISEHNRLYWYRQTLGQGPEFLTYFQNEAQLEKSRLLSDRFSAERPKGSFSTLEIQRTEQGDSAMYLCASGALNTEAFFGQGTRLTVV.

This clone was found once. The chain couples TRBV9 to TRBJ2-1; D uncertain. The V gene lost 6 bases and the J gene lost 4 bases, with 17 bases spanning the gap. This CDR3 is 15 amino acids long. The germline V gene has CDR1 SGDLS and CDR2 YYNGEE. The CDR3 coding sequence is TGTGCCAGCACCCCCGATGTGGGAACTTACAATGAGCAGTTCTTC. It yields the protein CASTPDVGTYNEQFF.

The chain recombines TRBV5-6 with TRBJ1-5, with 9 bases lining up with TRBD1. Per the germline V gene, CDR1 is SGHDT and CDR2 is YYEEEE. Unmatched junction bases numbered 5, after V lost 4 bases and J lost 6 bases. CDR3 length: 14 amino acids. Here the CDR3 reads CASSRTGDLQPQHF. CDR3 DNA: TGTGCCAGCAGCCGGACAGGGGATCTTCAGCCCCAGCATTTT.

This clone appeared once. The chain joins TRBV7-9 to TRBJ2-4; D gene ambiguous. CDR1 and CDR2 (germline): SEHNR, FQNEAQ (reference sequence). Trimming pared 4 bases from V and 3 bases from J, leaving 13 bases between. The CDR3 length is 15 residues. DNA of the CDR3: TGTGCCAGCAGCTCCTCAACGCCGGACAAAAACATTCAGTACTTC. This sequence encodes CASSSSTPDKNIQYF.

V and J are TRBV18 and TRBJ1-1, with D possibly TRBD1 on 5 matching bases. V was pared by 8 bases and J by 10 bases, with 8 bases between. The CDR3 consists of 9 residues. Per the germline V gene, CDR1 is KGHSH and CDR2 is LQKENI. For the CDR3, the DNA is TGTGCCAGCCCAAGGGGAGCTTTCTTT. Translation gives CASPRGAFF.

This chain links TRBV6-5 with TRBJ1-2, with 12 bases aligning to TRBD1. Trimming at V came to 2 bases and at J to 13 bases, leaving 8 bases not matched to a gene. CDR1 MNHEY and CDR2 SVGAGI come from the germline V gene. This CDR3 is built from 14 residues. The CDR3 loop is CASSYRDRGLLPTF. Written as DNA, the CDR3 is TGTGCCAGCAGTTACCGGGACAGGGGGCTCCTTCCCACCTTC.

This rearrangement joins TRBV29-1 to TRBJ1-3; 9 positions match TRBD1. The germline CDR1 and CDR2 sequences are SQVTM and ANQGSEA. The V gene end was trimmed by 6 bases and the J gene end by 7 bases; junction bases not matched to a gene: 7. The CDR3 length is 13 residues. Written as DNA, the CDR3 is TGCAGCGTCGCTGGGACAGGGAGGAACACCATATATTTT. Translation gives CSVAGTGRNTIYF.